The 27 T cell receptor beta chains below were found in one sample sequenced in a study of T cells in Graves' hyperthyroidism and ophthalmopathy. RNA transcripts were the template for amplifying TCR beta CDR3 regions. In the first-round RT-PCR of the TCR CDR3, the HTBI primer set was used. MiXCR was run by TCRdb on the multiplex PCR reads, yielding one entry per CDR3 protein. The sample records roughly 550,000 distinct CDR3 sequences, about 15% being singletons. The sample comprised blood. The receptors shown here come from a woman in her twenties or thirties with Graves' ophthalmopathy.

This clonotype was observed at least ten times. The chain couples TRBV30 to TRBJ1-5; unclear D gene. CDR1 is GTSNPN and CDR2 is SVGIG in the germline V gene (reference sequence). The CDR3 contains 13 residues. V lost 1 base to trimming and J lost 10 bases, with 14 bases between them. This CDR3 is CAWSADPKNPQHF. The DNA of the CDR3 is TGTGCCTGGAGTGCCGATCCCAAAAACCCCCAGCATTTT. The full variable domain, with the rest looked up from reference TRBV30 and TRBJ1-5, is SQTIHQWPATLVQPVGSPLSLECTVEGTSNPNLYWYRQAAGRGLQLLFYSVGIGQISSEVPQNLSASRPQDRQFILSSKKLLLSDSGFYLCAWSADPKNPQHFGDGTRLSIL.

The chain joins TRBV7-2 to TRBJ2-7; 9 bases are shared with TRBD1. Trimming at V came to 9 bases and at J to 4 bases, leaving 10 bases not matched to a gene. Germline V gene sequence: CDR1 SGHTA, CDR2 FQGNSA. This CDR3 has 14 residues. The DNA of the CDR3 is TGTGCCAGTAGTACCGGGACAGGGAAGTACGAGCAGTACTTC. It is translated as CASSTGTGKYEQYF.

This clonotype has ten or more counts. The V gene is TRBV7-9, the J gene TRBJ1-1; maybe TRBD1 (6 bases). The germline V gene has CDR1 SEHNR and CDR2 FQNEAQ (reference sequence). The ends were cut back, 8 bases at V and 2 bases at J, with 24 bases in the middle. This CDR3 has 17 residues. Here the CDR3 reads CASRRGTRAGGNTEAFF. Written as DNA, the CDR3 is TGTGCCAGCCGGCGGGGGACAAGGGCCGGAGGAAACACTGAAGCTTTCTTT.

This clonotype came up a few times. The chain has TRBV6-4 and TRBJ1-3; no reliable D call. Trimming pared 3 bases from V and 0 bases from J, leaving 12 bases between. The CDR3 has 16 residues. CDR1 is MRHNA, CDR2 SNTAGT, per germline. CDR3 in amino acids: CASSEGTLDSGNTIYF. Here the CDR3 DNA reads TGTGCCAGCAGTGAGGGCACCCTGGACTCTGGAAACACCATATATTTT.

This clonotype was found many times. This chain uses TRBV5-1 with TRBJ2-7; 9 nucleotides match TRBD2. The CDR3 is 16 amino acids. Trimming at V came to 0 bases and at J to 2 bases, leaving 6 bases not matched to a gene. CDR1 and CDR2 (germline): SGHRS, YFSETQ. As DNA, the CDR3 is TGCGCCAGCAGCTTGGATCTGCGGGAGGGAACCTACGAGCAGTACTTC. It codes for CASSLDLREGTYEQYF.

This clonotype was counted ten times or more. The chain combines TRBV27 with TRBJ2-7; 9 bases are a match to TRBD1. V shed 2 bases, J shed 4 bases, and the junction held 18 bases outside the gene matches. This CDR3 has 19 amino acids. Germline V gene lookup returns CDR1 MNHEY and CDR2 SMNVEV (reference sequence). The CDR3 sequence is CASSLEPGQGISDLYEQYF. In nucleotides, the CDR3 is TGTGCCAGCAGTTTAGAACCGGGACAGGGAATATCTGACCTGTACGAGCAGTACTTC.

The genes are TRBV29-1 and TRBJ1-1, with 10 bases lining up with TRBD1. Germline CDR1 and CDR2: SQVTM and ANQGSEA. V shed 7 bases, J shed 3 bases, and the junction held 8 bases outside the gene matches. The CDR3 totals 14 residues. The chain's CDR3 is CSGDRGGLDTEAFF. The DNA for the CDR3 is TGCAGCGGGGACAGGGGTGGTTTAGACACTGAAGCTTTCTTT.

DNA of the CDR3: TGTGCCAGCAGCACCGGGACAGGGGTCTACAATGAGCAGTTCTTC. Its protein is CASSTGTGVYNEQFF. V and J are TRBV12-3 or TRBV12-4 and TRBJ2-1, with 10 positions matching TRBD1. The J segment lost 3 bases and the V segment lost 6 bases, leaving 5 bases of the junction unmatched. The CDR3 is 15 amino acids.

This clonotype was counted ten times or more. V usage is TRBV12-3 or TRBV12-4 and J usage is TRBJ2-5; D gene uncertain. The V end was cut by 6 bases, the J end by 2 bases, with 13 bases between. This CDR3 comprises 14 residues. In nucleotides, the CDR3 is TGTGCCAGCAGCCATCCCGCTTTGCAAGAGACCCAGTACTTC. It yields the protein CASSHPALQETQYF.

There are many counts of this clonotype. The chain is built from TRBV11-2 and TRBJ1-1; unclear D gene. Trimming pared 3 bases from V and 10 bases from J, leaving 15 bases between. Germline lookup yields CDR1 SGHAT and CDR2 FQNNGV. This CDR3 has 13 residues. The CDR3 DNA reads TGTGCCAGCAGCTTCTTTGTCGGAGATTCAGCTTTCTTT. The encoded protein is CASSFFVGDSAFF.

The CDR3 region is CASSQGGLAGYEQYF. CDR3 nucleotide sequence: TGTGCCAGCAGTCAAGGGGGGCTAGCTGGGTACGAGCAGTACTTC. The V and J genes are TRBV6-1 and TRBJ2-7; either TRBD1 or TRBD2 may fit D (6 bases each). The V gene's germline CDR1 is MNHNS and CDR2 SASEGT. The ends were cut back, 5 bases at V and 4 bases at J, with 18 bases in the middle. CDR3 length: 15 amino acids.

V and J are TRBV6-1 and TRBJ2-7; TRBD1 matches at 7 bases. Trimming cost V 6 bases and J 0 bases; bases outside gene matches: 5. Germline V gene lookup returns CDR1 MNHNS and CDR2 SASEGT. The CDR3 covers 14 residues. The CDR3 spells CASSYTGASYEQYF. As DNA, the CDR3 is TGTGCCAGCAGCTATACAGGGGCCTCCTACGAGCAGTACTTC.

This clonotype was seen ten or more times. The J gene is TRBJ2-5, the V gene TRBV28; D is unclear. Looked up from germline, CDR1 is MDHEN and CDR2 is SYDVKM. V dropped 3 bases and J dropped 0 bases, with 8 bases sitting between them. The CDR3 has 14 residues. The CDR3, as DNA: TGTGCCAGCAGTTTTCGACACAACCAAGAGACCCAGTACTTC. Amino acid sequence: CASSFRHNQETQYF.

Ten or more counts support this clonotype. The chain couples TRBV7-2 to TRBJ2-3; D is possibly TRBD1 (6 bases). Germline CDR1 and CDR2: SGHTA and FQGNSA. Trimming left V 9 bases short and J 2 bases short, with 18 bases between. This CDR3 spans 15 amino acids. CDR3 DNA: TGTGCCAGTAAGGGCGACAGGAGACCCACAGATACGCAGTATTTT. This codes for CASKGDRRPTDTQYF.

This clonotype appeared many times. V and J are TRBV6-2 or TRBV6-3 and TRBJ2-6; D is uncertain. The CDR3 runs 16 residues. Germline V lookup: CDR1 MNHEY, CDR2 SVGEGT. V was clipped by 0 bases and J by 16 bases, with 22 bases between them. This CDR3 is CASSYSIFRSAAILTF. CDR3 coding DNA: TGTGCCAGCAGTTACTCGATTTTTCGCTCCGCGGCAATACTGACTTTC.

This clonotype was detected a few times. Written as DNA, the CDR3 is TGTGCCAGCAGTGGTGACCACACCGGGGAGCTGTTTTTT. It is translated as CASSGDHTGELFF. The rearrangement uses TRBV6-4 and TRBJ2-2, with D uncertain. Germline V gene sequence: CDR1 MRHNA, CDR2 SNTAGT. V gave up 4 bases and J gave up 3 bases, with 6 bases separating them. This CDR3 is 13 amino acids long.

This clonotype was seen a handful of times. V is TRBV7-8 and J is TRBJ1-2, with 7 positions matching TRBD1. The CDR3 covers 14 residues. J was trimmed by 6 bases and V by 3 bases; bases with no gene match: 7. CDR1 SGHVS and CDR2 FQNEAQ come from the germline V gene. The CDR3: CASSLIRQGNGYTF. In DNA form, the CDR3 reads TGTGCCAGCAGCTTGATTCGACAGGGCAATGGCTACACCTTC. The full variable domain, completed using reference TRBV7-8 and TRBJ1-2, is GAGVSQSPRYKVAKRGQDVALRCDPISGHVSLFWYQQALGQGPEFLTYFQNEAQLDKSGLPSDRFFAERPEGSVSTLKIQRTQQEDSAVYLCASSLIRQGNGYTFGSGTRLTVV.

This clonotype was seen a few times. The chain links TRBV5-4 to TRBJ2-1, with TRBD2 matching 9 bases. V dropped 5 bases and J dropped 7; count of bases not matched to a gene: 10. The CDR3 length is 15 residues. Germline values: CDR1 SGHNT, CDR2 YYREEE (reference sequence). DNA of the CDR3: TGTGCCAGCAGATCGCTAGCGGGAATCGAAAATGAGCAGTTCTTC. This gives the protein CASRSLAGIENEQFF.

This clonotype was seen at least ten times. The CDR3 is CASSTGHPYEQYF. In nucleotides, the CDR3 is TGTGCCAGCAGTACGGGACATCCCTACGAGCAGTACTTC. The V gene is TRBV28, the J gene TRBJ2-7, with TRBD1 as a possible D gene (6 bases). CDR1 is MDHEN and CDR2 is SYDVKM in the germline V gene. This CDR3 region has 13 residues. Deletions cut 5 bases from V and 2 bases from J, with 10 bases between.

This clonotype was picked up many times. This rearrangement joins TRBV5-1 to TRBJ2-1, with 7 bases lining up with TRBD1. The trim removed 8 bases at V and 12 bases at J, leaving 20 bases unmatched. Germline CDR1 reads SGHRS; CDR2 reads YFSETQ. The CDR3 loop spans 15 amino acids. The CDR3 DNA follows: TGCGCCAGTTCCCTTACAGGGGATCGGGCAATGGTGCAGTTCTTC. Translated: CASSLTGDRAMVQFF.

A note on this clonotype: A much larger clone sits a single nucleotide away, making a read error possible. V and J are TRBV3-1 and TRBJ2-1; D is perhaps TRBD2 (7 bases). Trimming pared 0 bases from V and 10 bases from J, leaving 13 bases between. The CDR3 is 14 residues long. Germline CDR1 is LGHDT and CDR2 is YNNKEL (reference sequence). In DNA, the CDR3 is TGTGCCAGCAGCCAAGATTGGGGGGGCGGCGAGCAGTTCTTC. Amino acids: CASSQDWGGGEQFF.

This sequence joins TRBV20-1 and TRBJ2-7; 7 bases map to TRBD1. This CDR3 comprises 13 residues. Germline CDR1 reads DFQATT; CDR2 reads SNEGSKA (reference sequence). This CDR3 reads CSGSDRVHDEQYF. The CDR3 bases are TGCAGCGGATCCGACAGGGTTCACGACGAGCAGTACTTC.

This clonotype was counted ten times or more. This rearrangement joins TRBV11-1 to TRBJ2-3, with 8 bases aligning to TRBD2. With 6 bases clipped from V and 3 bases from J, the junction kept 5 bases outside the gene matches. CDR3 size: 14 residues. The germline CDR1 and CDR2 sequences are SGHAT and FQDESV (reference sequence). DNA of the CDR3: TGTGCCAGCAGGCCAGGACTAGCAACAGATACGCAGTATTTT. It encodes CASRPGLATDTQYF.

J is TRBJ1-1 and V is TRBV27; 8 nucleotides agree with TRBD1. CDR1 is MNHEY and CDR2 is SMNVEV in the germline V gene (reference sequence). The CDR3 has 17 residues. The trim removed 1 base at V and 7 bases at J, leaving 14 bases unmatched. The CDR3 coding sequence is TGTGCCAGCAGTTTATGGGCCCCGGGACAGGCTGCAGATGAAGCTTTCTTT. Protein: CASSLWAPGQAADEAFF.

This clonotype has only a few counts. The chain has TRBV19 and TRBJ2-2; TRBD2 agrees at 9 bases. Per the germline V gene, CDR1 is LNHDA and CDR2 is SQIVND (reference sequence). The junction had 6 bases not matched to a gene; V was cut back by 2 bases and J by 5 bases. The CDR3 sequence is 16 residues long. CDR3 sequence: CASSIPGLARTGELFF. The CDR3 region has the DNA TGTGCCAGTAGTATACCGGGACTAGCTCGTACCGGGGAGCTGTTTTTT. Looking up the rest from reference TRBV19 and TRBJ2-2 gives the full variable domain: DGGITQSPKYLFRKEGQNVTLSCEQNLNHDAMYWYRQDPGQGLRLIYYSQIVNDFQKGDIAEGYSVSREKKESFPLTVTSAQKNPTAFYLCASSIPGLARTGELFFGEGSRLTVL.

This clonotype was seen many times. The chain couples TRBV20-1 to TRBJ2-3; a weak D match, TRBD2 (6 bases). V shed 8 bases and J shed 0 bases, with 15 bases lying between them. CDR1 is DFQATT and CDR2 is SNEGSKA in the germline V gene (reference sequence). The CDR3 is 14 residues long. The CDR3 loop reads CSLPGVTSTDTQYF. The DNA of the CDR3 is TGCAGTCTCCCGGGGGTTACTAGCACAGATACGCAGTATTTT.

Note on this clonotype: A much larger clone lies one base from this, so it may be a read error. This rearrangement joins TRBV27 to TRBJ2-1, with TRBD2 identical over 14 bases. The CDR3 is 16 amino acids. With 5 bases clipped from V and 8 bases from J, the junction kept 8 bases outside the gene matches. Germline V gene lookup returns CDR1 MNHEY and CDR2 SMNVEV (reference sequence). CDR3 sequence reads: CASSDVGTSGRYEQFF. For the CDR3, the DNA is TGTGCCAGCAGTGACGTCGGGACTAGCGGGAGATATGAGCAGTTCTTC.